This T cell receptor (beta chain) was observed in a study of response to subunit inactivated influenza vaccine. TCRdb reanalysed the RT-PCR reads using MiXCR and keeps one entry per CDR3 protein. The sample shows about 160,000 distinct CDR3 sequences, roughly 10% of them seen only once. Turning to this clonotype: Its antigen remains unknown.

This CDR3 spans 12 amino acids. V was clipped by 5 bases and J by 12 bases; unmatched bases: 9. Germline V lookup: CDR1 MDHEN, CDR2 SYDVKM. Study-wide results and limits: The authors suggested that every seasonal influenza vaccination recruits few new T cells.

The chain carries TRBV28 and TRBJ2-5, with 7 bases matching TRBD1. This clonotype originated in a middle-aged man who received an inactivated influenza vaccine. This sample comprised non-naive T cells sorted from PBMCs, obtained roughly 45 days after vaccination. The CDR3 bases are TGTGCCAGCAGTGTGCCGGGACAGCCCGAGTACTTC. Encoded protein: CASSVPGQPEYF.